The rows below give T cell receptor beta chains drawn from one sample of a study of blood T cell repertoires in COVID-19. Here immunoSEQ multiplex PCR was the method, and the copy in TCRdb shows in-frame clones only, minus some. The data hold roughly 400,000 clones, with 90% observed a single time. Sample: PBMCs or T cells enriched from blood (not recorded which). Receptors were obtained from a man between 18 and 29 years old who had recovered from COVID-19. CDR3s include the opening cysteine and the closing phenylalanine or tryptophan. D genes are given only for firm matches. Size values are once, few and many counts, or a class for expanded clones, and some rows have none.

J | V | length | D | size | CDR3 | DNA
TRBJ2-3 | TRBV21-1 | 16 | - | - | CASSQVGGAVPDTQYF | TGTGCCAGCAGCCAAGTCGGCGGGGCGGTGCCAGATACGCAGTATTTT
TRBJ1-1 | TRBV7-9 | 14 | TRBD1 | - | CASSTRQGSTEAFF | TGTGCCAGCAGCACACGACAGGGGTCCACTGAAGCTTTCTTT
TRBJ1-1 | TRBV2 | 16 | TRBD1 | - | CASSVARGYNRTEAFF | TGTGCCAGCAGTGTTGCCAGGGGGTATAATCGGACTGAAGCTTTCTTT
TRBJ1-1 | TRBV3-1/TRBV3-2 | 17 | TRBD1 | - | CASSQEDRAKMNTEAFF | TGTGCCAGCAGCCAGGAGGACAGGGCGAAGATGAACACTGAAGCTTTCTTT
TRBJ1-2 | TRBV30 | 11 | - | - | CAWSAVYGYTF | TGTGCCTGGAGTGCTGTCTATGGCTACACCTTC
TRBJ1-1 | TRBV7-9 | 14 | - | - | CASSPGTLNTEAFF | TGTGCCAGCAGCCCGGGGACTTTGAACACTGAAGCTTTCTTT
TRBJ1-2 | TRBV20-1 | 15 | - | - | CSASKEQPINYGYTF | TGCAGTGCTAGTAAGGAACAGCCAATTAACTATGGCTACACCTTC
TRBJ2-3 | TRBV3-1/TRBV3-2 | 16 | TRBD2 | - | CASSYIQGGSTDTQYF | TGTGCCAGCAGCTATATTCAGGGAGGGAGCACAGATACGCAGTATTTT
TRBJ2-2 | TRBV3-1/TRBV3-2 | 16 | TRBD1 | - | CASSPTRQGRTGELFF | TGTGCCAGCAGCCCGACGAGACAGGGGAGAACCGGGGAGCTGTTTTTT
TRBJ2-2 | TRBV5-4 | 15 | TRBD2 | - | CASGEREGNTGELFF | TGTGCCAGCGGTGAGCGGGAGGGAAACACCGGGGAGCTGTTTTTT
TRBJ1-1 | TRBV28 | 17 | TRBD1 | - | CASSFLGVGQSATEAFF | TGTGCCAGCAGTTTTCTGGGAGTGGGACAGTCGGCCACTGAAGCTTTCTTT
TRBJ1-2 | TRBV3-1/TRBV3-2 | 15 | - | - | CASSQDLGANYGYTF | TGTGCCAGCAGCCAAGATTTGGGGGCGAACTATGGCTACACCTTC
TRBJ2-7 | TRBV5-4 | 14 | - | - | CASNQAGASYEQYF | TGTGCCAGCAACCAGGCGGGCGCATCCTACGAGCAGTACTTC
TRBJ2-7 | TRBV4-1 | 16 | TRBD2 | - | CASSPTTSGRFNEQYF | TGCGCCAGCAGCCCTACTACTAGCGGGAGGTTTAACGAGCAGTACTTC
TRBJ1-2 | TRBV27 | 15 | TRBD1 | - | CASSLSPQGDYGYTF | TGTGCCAGCAGTTTGTCCCCACAGGGGGACTATGGCTACACCTTC
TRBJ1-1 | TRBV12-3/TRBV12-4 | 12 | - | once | CASSLLAGQAFF | TGTGCCAGCAGTTTACTGGCAGGGCAGGCTTTCTTT
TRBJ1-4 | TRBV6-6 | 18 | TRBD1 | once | CASSPWTGGPNEQEKLFF | TGTGCCAGCAGTCCGTGGACAGGGGGGCCAAACGAGCAGGAAAAACTGTTTTTT
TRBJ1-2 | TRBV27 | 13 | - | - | CASSLNPRVSYTF | TGTGCCAGCAGTTTAAACCCTCGGGTTAGCTACACCTTC
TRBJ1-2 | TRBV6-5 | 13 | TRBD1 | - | CASSHDRADGYTF | TGTGCCAGCAGCCACGACAGGGCCGATGGCTACACCTTC
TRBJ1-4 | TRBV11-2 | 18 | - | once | CASSWGGSVAATNEKLFF | TGTGCCAGCAGCTGGGGAGGTTCAGTGGCTGCAACTAATGAAAAACTGTTTTTT
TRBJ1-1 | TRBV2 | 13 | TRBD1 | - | CASILNDRGVAFF | TGTGCCAGCATTTTAAATGACAGGGGGGTCGCTTTCTTT
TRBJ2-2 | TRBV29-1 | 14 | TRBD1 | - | CSVYGTGGPGELFF | TGCAGCGTCTACGGGACAGGGGGTCCCGGGGAGCTGTTTTTT
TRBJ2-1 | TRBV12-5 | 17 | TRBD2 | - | CASGLGLGLGTTNEQFF | TGTGCTAGTGGTTTGGGCTTGGGACTAGGGACCACCAATGAGCAGTTCTTC
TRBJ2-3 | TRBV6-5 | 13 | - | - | CASSRSPTDTQYF | TGTGCCAGCAGTCGTTCTCCCACAGATACGCAGTATTTT
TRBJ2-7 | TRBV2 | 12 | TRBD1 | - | CASSRDRGWEYF | TGTGCCAGCAGTCGGGACAGGGGGTGGGAGTACTTC
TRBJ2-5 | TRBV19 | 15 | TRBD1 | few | CASSKGTGRQETQYF | TGTGCCAGTAGCAAAGGGACAGGGCGACAAGAGACCCAGTACTTC